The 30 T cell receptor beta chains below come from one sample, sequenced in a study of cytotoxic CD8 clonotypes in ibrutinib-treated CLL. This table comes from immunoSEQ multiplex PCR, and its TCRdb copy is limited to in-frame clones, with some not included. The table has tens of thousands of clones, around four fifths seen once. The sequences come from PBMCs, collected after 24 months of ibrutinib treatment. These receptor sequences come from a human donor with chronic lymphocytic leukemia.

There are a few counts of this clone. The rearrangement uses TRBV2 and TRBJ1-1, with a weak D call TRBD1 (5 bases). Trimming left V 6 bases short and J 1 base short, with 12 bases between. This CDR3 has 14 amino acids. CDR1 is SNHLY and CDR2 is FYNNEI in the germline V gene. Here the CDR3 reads CASRRDGGNTEAFF. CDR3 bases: TGTGCCAGCAGGAGGGACGGAGGGAACACTGAAGCTTTCTTT.

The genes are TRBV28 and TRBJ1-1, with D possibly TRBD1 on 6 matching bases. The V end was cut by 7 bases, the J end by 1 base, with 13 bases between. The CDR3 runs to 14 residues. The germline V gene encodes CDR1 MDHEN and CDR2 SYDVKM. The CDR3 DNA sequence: TGTGCCAGCACCCGGGACATACCGAACACTGAAGCTTTCTTT. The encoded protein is CASTRDIPNTEAFF.

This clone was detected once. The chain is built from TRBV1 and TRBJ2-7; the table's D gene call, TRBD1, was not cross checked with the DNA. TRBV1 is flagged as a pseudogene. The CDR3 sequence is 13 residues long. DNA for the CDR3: TGCACCAGCAGCCCAACCAGTATTTTCGAGCAGTACTTC. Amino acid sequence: CTSSPTSIFEQYF.

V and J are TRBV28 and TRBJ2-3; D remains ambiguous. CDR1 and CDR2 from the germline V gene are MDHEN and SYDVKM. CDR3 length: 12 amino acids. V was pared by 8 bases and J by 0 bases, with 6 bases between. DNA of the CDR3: TGTGCCAGCCAATATAGCACAGATACGCAGTATTTT. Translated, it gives CASQYSTDTQYF. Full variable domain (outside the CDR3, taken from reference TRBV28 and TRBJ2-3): DVKVTQSSRYLVKRTGEKVFLECVQDMDHENMFWYRQDPGLGLRLIYFSYDVKMKEKGDIPEGYSVSREKKERFSLILESASTNQTSMYLCASQYSTDTQYFGPGTRLTVL.

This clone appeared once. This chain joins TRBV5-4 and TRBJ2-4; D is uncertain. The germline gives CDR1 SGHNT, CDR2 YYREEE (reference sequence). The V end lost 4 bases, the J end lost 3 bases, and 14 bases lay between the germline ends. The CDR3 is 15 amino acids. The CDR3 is CASSPGSIGKNIQYF. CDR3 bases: TGTGCCAGCAGCCCCGGAAGTATCGGCAAAAACATTCAGTACTTC.

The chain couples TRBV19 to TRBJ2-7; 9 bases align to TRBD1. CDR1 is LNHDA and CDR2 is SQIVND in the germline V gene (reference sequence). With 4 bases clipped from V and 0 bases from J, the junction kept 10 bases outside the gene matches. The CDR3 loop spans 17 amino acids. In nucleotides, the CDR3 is TGTGCCAGTAGTAACTTGCGGACAGGGGCGAGCTCCTACGAGCAGTACTTC. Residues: CASSNLRTGASSYEQYF.

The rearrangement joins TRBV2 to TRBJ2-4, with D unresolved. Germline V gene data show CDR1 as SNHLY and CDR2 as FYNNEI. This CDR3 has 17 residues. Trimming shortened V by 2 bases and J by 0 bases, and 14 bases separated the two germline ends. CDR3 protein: CASSESPILIAKNIQYF. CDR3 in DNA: TGTGCCAGCAGTGAAAGCCCAATCCTTATAGCCAAAAACATTCAGTACTTC.

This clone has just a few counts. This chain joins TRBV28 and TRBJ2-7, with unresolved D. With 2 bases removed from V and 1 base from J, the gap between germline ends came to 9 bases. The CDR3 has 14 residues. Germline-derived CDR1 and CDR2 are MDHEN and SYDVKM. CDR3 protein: CASSLMGYSYEQYF. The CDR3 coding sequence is TGTGCCAGCAGTTTAATGGGCTATTCCTACGAGCAGTACTTC.

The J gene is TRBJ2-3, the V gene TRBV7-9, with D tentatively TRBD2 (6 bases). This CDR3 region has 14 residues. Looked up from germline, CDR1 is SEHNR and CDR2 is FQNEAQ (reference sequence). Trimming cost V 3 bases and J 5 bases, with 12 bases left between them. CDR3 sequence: CASSFSPREDTQYF. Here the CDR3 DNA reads TGTGCCAGCAGCTTTAGCCCGCGGGAAGATACGCAGTATTTT.

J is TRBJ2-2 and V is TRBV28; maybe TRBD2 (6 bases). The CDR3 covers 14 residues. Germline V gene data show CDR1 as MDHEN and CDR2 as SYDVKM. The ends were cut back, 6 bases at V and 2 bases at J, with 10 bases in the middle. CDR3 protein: CASSLTSNTGELFF. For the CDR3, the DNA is TGTGCCAGCAGCCTAACTAGCAACACCGGGGAGCTGTTTTTT.

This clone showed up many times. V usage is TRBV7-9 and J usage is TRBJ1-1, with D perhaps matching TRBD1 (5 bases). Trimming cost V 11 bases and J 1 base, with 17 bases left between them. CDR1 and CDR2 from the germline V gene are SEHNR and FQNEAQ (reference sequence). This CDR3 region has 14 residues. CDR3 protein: CAVQAGGGNTEAFF. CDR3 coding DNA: TGTGCCGTCCAGGCGGGGGGAGGGAACACTGAAGCTTTCTTT.

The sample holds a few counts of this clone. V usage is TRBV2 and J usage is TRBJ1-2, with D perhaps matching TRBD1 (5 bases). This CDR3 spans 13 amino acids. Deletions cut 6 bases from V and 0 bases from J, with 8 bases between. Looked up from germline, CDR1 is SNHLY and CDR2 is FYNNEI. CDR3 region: CASSREANYGYTF. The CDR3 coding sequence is TGTGCCAGCAGCAGGGAGGCTAACTATGGCTACACCTTC.

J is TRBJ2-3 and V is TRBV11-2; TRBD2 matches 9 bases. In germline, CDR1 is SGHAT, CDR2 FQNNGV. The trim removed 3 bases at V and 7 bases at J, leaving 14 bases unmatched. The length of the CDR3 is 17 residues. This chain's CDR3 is CASSLWGGAGGRNTQYF. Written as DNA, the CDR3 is TGTGCCAGCAGCTTGTGGGGGGGAGCGGGAGGACGTAATACGCAGTATTTT. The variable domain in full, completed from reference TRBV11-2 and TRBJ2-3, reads EAGVAQSPRYKIIEKRQSVAFWCNPISGHATLYWYQQILGQGPKLLIQFQNNGVVDDSQLPKDRFSAERLKGVDSTLKIQPAKLEDSAVYLCASSLWGGAGGRNTQYFGPGTRLTVL.

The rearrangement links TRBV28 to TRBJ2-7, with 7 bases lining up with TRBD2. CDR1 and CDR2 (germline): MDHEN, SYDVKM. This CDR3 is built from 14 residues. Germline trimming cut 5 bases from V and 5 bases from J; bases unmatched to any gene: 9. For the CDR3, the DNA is TGTGCCAGCAGTCCGAGCGGACTAGGCGACGAGCAGTACTTC. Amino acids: CASSPSGLGDEQYF.

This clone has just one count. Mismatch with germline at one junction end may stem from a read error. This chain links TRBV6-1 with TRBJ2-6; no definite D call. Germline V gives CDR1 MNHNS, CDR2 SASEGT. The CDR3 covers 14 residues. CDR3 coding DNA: TGTGCCAGCAGTCAAGCTCTGGGGACCAACGTCCTGACTTTC. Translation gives CASSQALGTNVLTF.

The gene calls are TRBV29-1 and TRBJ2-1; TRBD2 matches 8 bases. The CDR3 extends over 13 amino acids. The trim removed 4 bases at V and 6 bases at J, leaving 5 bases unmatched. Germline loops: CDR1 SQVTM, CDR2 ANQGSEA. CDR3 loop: CSVASGRLNEQFF. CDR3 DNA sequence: TGCAGCGTTGCCAGCGGGAGACTCAATGAGCAGTTCTTC.

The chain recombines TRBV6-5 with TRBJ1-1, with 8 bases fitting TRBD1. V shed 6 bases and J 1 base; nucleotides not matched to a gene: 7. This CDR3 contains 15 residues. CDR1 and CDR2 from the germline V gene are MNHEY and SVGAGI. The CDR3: CASSVTGAKNTEAFF. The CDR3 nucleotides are TGTGCCAGCAGCGTGACAGGGGCGAAGAACACTGAAGCTTTCTTT.

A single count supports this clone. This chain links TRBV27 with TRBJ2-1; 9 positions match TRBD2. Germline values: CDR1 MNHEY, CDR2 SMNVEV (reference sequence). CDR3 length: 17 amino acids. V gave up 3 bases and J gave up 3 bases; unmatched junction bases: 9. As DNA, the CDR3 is TGTGCCAGCAGTTTTTTGGGTAGCGGGAGAATCTACAATGAGCAGTTCTTC. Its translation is CASSFLGSGRIYNEQFF.

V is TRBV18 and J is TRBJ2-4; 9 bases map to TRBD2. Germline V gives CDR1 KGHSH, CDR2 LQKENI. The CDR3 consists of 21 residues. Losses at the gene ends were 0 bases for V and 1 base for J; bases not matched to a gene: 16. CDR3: CASSPPRFASGITRAKNIQYF. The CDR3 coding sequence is TGTGCCAGCTCACCACCTCGGTTCGCTAGCGGGATAACCCGGGCCAAAAACATTCAGTACTTC. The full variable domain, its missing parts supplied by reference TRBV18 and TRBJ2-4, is NAGVMQNPRHLVRRRGQEARLRCSPMKGHSHVYWYRQLPEEGLKFMVYLQKENIIDESGMPKERFSAEFPKEGPSILRIQQVVRGDSAAYFCASSPPRFASGITRAKNIQYFGAGTRLSVL.

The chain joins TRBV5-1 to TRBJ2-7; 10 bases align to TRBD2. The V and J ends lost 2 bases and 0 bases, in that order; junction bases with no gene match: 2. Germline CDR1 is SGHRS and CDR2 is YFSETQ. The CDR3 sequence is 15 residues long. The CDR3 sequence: CASSFVAGGSYEQYF. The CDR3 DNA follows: TGCGCCAGCAGCTTCGTAGCGGGAGGCTCCTACGAGCAGTACTTC.

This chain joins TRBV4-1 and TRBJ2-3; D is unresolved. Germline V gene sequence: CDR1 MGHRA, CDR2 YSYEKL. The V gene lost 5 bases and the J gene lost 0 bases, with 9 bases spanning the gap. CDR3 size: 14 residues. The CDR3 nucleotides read TGCGCCAGCAGCTACGTAACTAGCACAGATACGCAGTATTTT. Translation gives CASSYVTSTDTQYF.

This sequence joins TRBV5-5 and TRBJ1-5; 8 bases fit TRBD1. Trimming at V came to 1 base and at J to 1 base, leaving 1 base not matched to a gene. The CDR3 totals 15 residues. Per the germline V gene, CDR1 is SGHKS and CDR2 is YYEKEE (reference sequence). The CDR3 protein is CASSLPGGSNQPQHF. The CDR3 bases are TGTGCCAGCAGCTTGCCAGGGGGCAGCAATCAGCCCCAGCATTTT.

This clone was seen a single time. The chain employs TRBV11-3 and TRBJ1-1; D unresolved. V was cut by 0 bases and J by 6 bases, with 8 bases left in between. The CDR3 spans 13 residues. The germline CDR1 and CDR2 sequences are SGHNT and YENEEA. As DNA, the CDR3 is TGTGCCAGCAGCTTAGAGGGAAACGCTGAAGCTTTCTTT. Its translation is CASSLEGNAEAFF.

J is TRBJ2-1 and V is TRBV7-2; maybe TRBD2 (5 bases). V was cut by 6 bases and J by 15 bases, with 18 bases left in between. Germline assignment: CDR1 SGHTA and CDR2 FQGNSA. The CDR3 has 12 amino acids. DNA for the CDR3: TGTGCCAGCAGTTATAGAGGGTGGGGTCCGTTCTTC. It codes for CASSYRGWGPFF.

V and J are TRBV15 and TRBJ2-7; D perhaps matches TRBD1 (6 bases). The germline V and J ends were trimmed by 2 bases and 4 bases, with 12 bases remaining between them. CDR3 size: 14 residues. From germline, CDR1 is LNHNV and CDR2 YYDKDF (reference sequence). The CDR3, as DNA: TGTGCCACCAGCAGACCCGTACAGGGATACGAGCAGTACTTC. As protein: CATSRPVQGYEQYF.

Here the CDR3 reads CASSSQGTYEQYF. For the CDR3, the DNA is TGTGCCAGCAGCTCACAGGGGACCTACGAGCAGTACTTC. V usage is TRBV5-6 and J usage is TRBJ2-7; 7 bases are a match to TRBD1. The CDR3 spans 13 residues. The trim removed 3 bases at V and 2 bases at J, leaving 2 bases unmatched. In germline, CDR1 is SGHDT, CDR2 YYEEEE. Combining the CDR3 with reference TRBV5-6 and TRBJ2-7 gives the whole variable domain DAGVTQSPTHLIKTRGQQVTLRCSPKSGHDTVSWYQQALGQGPQFIFQYYEEEERQRGNFPDRFSGHQFPNYSSELNVNALLLGDSALYLCASSSQGTYEQYFGPGTRLTVT.

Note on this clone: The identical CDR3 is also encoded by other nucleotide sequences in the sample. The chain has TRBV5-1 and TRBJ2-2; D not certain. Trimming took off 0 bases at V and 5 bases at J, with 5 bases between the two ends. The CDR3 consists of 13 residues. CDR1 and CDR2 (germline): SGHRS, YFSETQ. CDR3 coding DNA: TGCGCCAGCAGCTTGGGTCCTACCGGGGAGCTGTTTTTT. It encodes CASSLGPTGELFF.

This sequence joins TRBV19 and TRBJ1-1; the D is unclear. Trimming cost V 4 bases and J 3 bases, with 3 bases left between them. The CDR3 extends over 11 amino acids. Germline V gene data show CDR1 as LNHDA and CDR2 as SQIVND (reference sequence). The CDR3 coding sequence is TGTGCCAGTAGTAGGGACACTGAAGCTTTCTTT. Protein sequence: CASSRDTEAFF.

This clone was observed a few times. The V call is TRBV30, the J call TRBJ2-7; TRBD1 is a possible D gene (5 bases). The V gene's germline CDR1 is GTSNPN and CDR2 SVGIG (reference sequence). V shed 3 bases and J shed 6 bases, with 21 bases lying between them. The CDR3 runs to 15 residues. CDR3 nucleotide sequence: TGTGCCTGGAGATATGGGGCGCTACTAATCGGCGAGCAGTACTTC. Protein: CAWRYGALLIGEQYF.

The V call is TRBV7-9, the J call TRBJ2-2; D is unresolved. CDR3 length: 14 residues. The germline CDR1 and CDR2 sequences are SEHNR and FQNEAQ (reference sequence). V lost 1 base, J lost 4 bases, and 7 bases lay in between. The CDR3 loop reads CASSLVGSTGELFF. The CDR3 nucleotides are TGTGCCAGCAGCTTAGTTGGGTCCACCGGGGAGCTGTTTTTT.